This record covers a single T cell receptor (beta chain). The junction departs from germline at one end; a sequencing error may be responsible. Germline V lookup: CDR1 SGHRS, CDR2 YFSETQ. This CDR3 comprises 13 residues. This sample is drawn from a study of blood T cell repertoires in COVID-19. This table comes from immunoSEQ multiplex PCR, and its TCRdb copy is limited to in-frame clones, with some not included. The data contain about 260,000 clones, around 80% of them singletons. Enrollees, about 18 to 89 years old, lived in approximately 25 US areas. The clonotype was recovered from a young man with acute COVID-19. V gene TRBV5-1 combines with J gene TRBJ1-5; D call uncertain. Sequenced sample: PBMCs or T cells enriched from blood (not recorded which). The CDR3 region is CASSLIPEQPQHF. In nucleotides, the CDR3 is TGTGCCAGCAGCTTGATTCCAGAACAGCCCCAGCATTTT.